The present entry profiles one T cell receptor (beta chain) with its context. This sample was taken from a study of T cell clonotyping in hematopoietic cell transplantation. Assay used: immunoSEQ multiplex PCR; TCRdb lists only in-frame clones, some missing. The sample has about 44,000 clones, around 95% seen once. This CDR3 comprises 16 residues. The germline V gene has CDR1 SGHRS and CDR2 YFSETQ. Trimming cost V 0 bases and J 5 bases; bases outside gene matches: 9. The TCR sequence derives from a woman in her forties or fifties in good health. Some clones in this sample may be carry-over from other donors' samples. Sequenced sample: peripheral blood mononuclear cells. The rearrangement uses TRBV5-1 and TRBJ2-5; TRBD2 agrees at 8 bases. The CDR3 region is CASSLDLRGGGETQYF. CDR3 nucleotides: TGCGCCAGCAGCTTGGATCTACGGGGGGGCGGGGAGACCCAGTACTTC.